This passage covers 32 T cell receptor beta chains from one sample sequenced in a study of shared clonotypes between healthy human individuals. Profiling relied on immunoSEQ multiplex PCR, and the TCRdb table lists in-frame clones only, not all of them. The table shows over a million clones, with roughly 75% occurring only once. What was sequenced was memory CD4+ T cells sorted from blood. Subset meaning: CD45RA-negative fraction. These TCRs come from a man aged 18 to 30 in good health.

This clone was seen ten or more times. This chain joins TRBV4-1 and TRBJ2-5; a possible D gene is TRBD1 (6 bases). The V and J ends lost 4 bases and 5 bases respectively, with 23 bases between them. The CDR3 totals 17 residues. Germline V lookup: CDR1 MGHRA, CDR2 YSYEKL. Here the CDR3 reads CASSLSLTTGLGETQYF. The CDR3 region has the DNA TGCGCCAGCAGCCTCTCTCTGACCACAGGGCTTGGGGAGACCCAGTACTTC.

CDR3 residues: CASSPPWGHSGGEAFF. The CDR3 coding sequence is TGTGCCAGCAGCCCACCATGGGGCCACAGTGGTGGTGAAGCTTTCTTT. V usage is TRBV28 and J usage is TRBJ1-1, with D perhaps matching TRBD1 (5 bases). Looked up from germline, CDR1 is MDHEN and CDR2 is SYDVKM. Trimming shortened V by 6 bases and J by 7 bases, and 24 bases separated the two germline ends. This CDR3 contains 16 residues.

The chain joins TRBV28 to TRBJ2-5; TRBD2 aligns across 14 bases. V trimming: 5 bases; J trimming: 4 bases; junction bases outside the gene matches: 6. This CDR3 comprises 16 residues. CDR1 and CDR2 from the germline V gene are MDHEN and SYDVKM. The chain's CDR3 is CASSRLAGGPSETQYF. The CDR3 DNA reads TGTGCCAGCAGTCGACTAGCGGGGGGGCCGTCAGAGACCCAGTACTTC. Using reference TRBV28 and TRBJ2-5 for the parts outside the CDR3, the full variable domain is DVKVTQSSRYLVKRTGEKVFLECVQDMDHENMFWYRQDPGLGLRLIYFSYDVKMKEKGDIPEGYSVSREKKERFSLILESASTNQTSMYLCASSRLAGGPSETQYFGPGTRLLVL.

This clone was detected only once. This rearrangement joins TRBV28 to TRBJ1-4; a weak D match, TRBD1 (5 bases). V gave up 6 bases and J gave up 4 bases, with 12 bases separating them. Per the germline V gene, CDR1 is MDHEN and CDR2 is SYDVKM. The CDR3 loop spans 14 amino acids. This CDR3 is CASSLGGGNEKLFF. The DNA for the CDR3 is TGTGCCAGCAGCCTCGGGGGGGGTAATGAAAAACTGTTTTTT.

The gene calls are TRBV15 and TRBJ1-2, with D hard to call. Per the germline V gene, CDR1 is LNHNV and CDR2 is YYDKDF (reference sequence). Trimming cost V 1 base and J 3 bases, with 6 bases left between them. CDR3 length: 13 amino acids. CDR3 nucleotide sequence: TGTGCCACCAGCAGAGGGGATTACTATGGCTACACCTTC. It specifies CATSRGDYYGYTF.

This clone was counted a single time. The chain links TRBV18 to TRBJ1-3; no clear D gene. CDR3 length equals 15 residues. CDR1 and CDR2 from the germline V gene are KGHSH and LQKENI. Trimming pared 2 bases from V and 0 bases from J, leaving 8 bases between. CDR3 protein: CASSPNGDSGNTIYF. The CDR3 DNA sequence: TGTGCCAGCTCACCAAACGGAGACTCTGGAAACACCATATATTTT.

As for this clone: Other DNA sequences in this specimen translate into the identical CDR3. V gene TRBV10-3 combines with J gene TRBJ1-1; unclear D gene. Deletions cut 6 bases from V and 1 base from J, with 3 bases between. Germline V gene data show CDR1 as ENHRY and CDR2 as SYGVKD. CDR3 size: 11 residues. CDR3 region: CAIRANTEAFF. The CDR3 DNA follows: TGTGCCATCAGAGCGAACACTGAAGCTTTCTTT.

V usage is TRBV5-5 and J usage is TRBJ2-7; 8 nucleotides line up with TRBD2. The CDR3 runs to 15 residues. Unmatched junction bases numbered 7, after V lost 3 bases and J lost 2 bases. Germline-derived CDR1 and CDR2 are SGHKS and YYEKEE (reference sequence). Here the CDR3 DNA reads TGTGCCAGCAGCTCGGGAGGGGCCACTACCTACGAGCAGTACTTC. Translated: CASSSGGATTYEQYF. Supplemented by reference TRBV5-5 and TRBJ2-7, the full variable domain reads DAGVTQSPTHLIKTRGQQVTLRCSPISGHKSVSWYQQVLGQGPQFIFQYYEKEERGRGNFPDRFSARQFPNYSSELNVNALLLGDSALYLCASSSGGATTYEQYFGPGTRLTVT.

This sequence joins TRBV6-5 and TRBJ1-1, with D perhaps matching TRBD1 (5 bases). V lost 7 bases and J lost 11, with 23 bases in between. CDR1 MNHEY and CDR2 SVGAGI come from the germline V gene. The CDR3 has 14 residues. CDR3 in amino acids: CASKWGGGSHDAFF. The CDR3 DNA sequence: TGTGCCAGCAAGTGGGGCGGGGGGTCCCATGATGCTTTCTTT.

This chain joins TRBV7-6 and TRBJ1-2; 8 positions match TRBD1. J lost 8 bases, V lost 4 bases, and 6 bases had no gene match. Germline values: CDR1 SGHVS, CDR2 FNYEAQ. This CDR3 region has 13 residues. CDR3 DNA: TGTGCCAGCAGCTCCGGACAGGGATACGGCTACACCTTC. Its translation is CASSSGQGYGYTF.

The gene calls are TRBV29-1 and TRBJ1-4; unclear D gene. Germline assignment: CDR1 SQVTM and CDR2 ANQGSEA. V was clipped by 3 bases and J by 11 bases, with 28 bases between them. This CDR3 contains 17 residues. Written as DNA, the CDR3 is TGCAGCGTTGATACTATTATGGAGGGAACTCAGGTGGGGAAACTGTTTTTT. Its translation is CSVDTIMEGTQVGKLFF. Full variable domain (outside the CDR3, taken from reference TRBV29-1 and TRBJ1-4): SAVISQKPSRDICQRGTSLTIQCQVDSQVTMMFWYRQQPGQSLTLIATANQGSEATYESGFVIDKFPISRPNLTFSTLTVSNMSPEDSSIYLCSVDTIMEGTQVGKLFFGSGTQLSVL.

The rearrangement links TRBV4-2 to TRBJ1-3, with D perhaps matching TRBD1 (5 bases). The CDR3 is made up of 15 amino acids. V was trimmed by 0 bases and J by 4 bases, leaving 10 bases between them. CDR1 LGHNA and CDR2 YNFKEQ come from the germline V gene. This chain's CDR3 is CASSQELGVGNTIYF. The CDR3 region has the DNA TGTGCCAGCAGCCAAGAATTAGGGGTAGGAAACACCATATATTTT.

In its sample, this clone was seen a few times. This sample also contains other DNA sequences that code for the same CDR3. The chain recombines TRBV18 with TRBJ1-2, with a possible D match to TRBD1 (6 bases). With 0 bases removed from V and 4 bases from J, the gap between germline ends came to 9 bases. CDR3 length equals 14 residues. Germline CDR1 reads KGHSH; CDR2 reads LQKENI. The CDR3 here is CASSPPSGAYGYTF. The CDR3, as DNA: TGTGCCAGCTCACCACCGTCGGGGGCCTATGGCTACACCTTC.

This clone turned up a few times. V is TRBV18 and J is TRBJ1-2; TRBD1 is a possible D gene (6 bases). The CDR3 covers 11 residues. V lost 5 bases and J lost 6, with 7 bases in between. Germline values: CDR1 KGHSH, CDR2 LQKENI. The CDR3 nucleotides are TGTGCCAGCTCATACAGGGATGGCTACACCTTC. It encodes CASSYRDGYTF.

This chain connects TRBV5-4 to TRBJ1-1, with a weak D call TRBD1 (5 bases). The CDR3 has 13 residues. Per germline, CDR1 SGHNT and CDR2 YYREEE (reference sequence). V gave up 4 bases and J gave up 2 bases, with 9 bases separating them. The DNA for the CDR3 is TGTGCCAGCAGCCCAAGGGGAAACACTGAAGCTTTCTTT. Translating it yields CASSPRGNTEAFF.

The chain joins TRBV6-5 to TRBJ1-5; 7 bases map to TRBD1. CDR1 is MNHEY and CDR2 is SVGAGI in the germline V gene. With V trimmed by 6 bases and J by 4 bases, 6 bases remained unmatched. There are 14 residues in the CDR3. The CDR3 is CASRGQNPNQPQHF. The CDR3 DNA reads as TGTGCCAGCAGGGGACAGAACCCTAATCAGCCCCAGCATTTT.

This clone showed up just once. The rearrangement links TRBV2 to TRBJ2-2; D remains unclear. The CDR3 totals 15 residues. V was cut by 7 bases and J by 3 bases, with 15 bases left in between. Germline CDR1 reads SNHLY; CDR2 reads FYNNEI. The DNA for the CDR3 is TGTGCCAGCACTCCGGACGGCCCTGACACCGGGGAGCTGTTTTTT. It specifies CASTPDGPDTGELFF.

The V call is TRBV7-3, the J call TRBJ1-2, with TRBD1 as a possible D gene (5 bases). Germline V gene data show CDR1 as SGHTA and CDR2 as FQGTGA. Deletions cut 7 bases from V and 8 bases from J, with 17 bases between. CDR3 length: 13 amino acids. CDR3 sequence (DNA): TGTGCCAGCACCACTACCTCAGGGAACGGCTACACCTTC. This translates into CASTTTSGNGYTF.

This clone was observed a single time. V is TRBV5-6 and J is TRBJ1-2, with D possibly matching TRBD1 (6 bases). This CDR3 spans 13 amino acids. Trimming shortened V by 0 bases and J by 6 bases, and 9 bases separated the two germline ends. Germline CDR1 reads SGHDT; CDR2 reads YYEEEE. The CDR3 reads CASSLVGGNGYTF. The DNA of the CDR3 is TGTGCCAGCAGCTTGGTCGGGGGCAATGGCTACACCTTC.

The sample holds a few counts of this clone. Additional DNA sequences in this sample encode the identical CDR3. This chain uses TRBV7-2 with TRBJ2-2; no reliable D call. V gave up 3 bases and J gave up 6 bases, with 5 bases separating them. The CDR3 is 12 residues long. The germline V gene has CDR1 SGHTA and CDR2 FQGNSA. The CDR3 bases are TGTGCCAGCAGCTTCTCCCCCGGGGAGCTGTTTTTT. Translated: CASSFSPGELFF.

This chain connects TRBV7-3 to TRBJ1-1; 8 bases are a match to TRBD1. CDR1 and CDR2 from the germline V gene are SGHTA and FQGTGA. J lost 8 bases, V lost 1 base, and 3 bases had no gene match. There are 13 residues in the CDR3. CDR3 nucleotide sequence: TGTGCCAGCAGCTTAAACAGGGGGGGCGAAGCTTTCTTT. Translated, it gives CASSLNRGGEAFF.

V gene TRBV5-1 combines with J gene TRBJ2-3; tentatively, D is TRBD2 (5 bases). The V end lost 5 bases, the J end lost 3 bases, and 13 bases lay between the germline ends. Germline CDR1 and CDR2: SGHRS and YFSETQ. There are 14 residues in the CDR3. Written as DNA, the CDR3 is TGCGCCAGCAGGAAGGGCGGAGGTACAGATACGCAGTATTTT. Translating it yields CASRKGGGTDTQYF.

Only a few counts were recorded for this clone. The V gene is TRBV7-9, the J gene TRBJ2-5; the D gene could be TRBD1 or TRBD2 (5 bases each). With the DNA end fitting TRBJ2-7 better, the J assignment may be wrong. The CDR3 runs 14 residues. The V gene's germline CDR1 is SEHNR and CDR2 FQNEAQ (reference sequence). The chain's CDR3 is CASRTMGETYEQYF. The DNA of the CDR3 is TGTGCCAGCAGAACCATGGGGGAAACCTACGAGCAGTACTTC.

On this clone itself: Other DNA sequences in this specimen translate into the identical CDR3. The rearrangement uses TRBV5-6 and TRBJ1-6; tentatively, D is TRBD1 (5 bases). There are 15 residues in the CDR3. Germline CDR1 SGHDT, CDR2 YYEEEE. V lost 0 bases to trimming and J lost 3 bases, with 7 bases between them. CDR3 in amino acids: CASSLGQSYNSPLHF. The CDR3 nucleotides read TGTGCCAGCAGCTTGGGACAGAGCTATAATTCACCCCTCCACTTT.

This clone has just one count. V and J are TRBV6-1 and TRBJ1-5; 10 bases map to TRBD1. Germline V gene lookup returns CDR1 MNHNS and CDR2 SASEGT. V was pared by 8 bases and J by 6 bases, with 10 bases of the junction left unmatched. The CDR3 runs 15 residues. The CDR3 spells CASLSRQGATQPQHF. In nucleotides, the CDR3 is TGTGCCAGCCTATCCCGACAGGGGGCAACTCAGCCCCAGCATTTT.

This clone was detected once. The CDR3 is CASSIVSTGTYEQYF. The CDR3 DNA follows: TGTGCCAGTAGTATAGTCAGTACGGGGACCTACGAGCAGTACTTC. The chain is built from TRBV19 and TRBJ2-7, with D possibly matching TRBD2 (5 bases). Trimming pared 1 base from V and 2 bases from J, leaving 12 bases between. Germline V gene lookup returns CDR1 LNHDA and CDR2 SQIVND (reference sequence). The CDR3 runs to 15 residues.

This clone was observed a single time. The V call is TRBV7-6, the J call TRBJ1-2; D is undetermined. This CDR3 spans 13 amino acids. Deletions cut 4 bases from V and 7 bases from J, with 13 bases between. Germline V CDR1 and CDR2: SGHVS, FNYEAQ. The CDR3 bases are TGTGCCAGCAGCTCCGGTCTTTCGGGTGGCTACACCTTC. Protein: CASSSGLSGGYTF.

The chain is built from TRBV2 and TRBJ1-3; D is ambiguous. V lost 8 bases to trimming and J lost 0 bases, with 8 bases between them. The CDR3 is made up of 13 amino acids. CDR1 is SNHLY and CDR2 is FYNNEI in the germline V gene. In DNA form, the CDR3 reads TGTGCCAGCCGCCCGGGCTCTGGAAACACCATATATTTT. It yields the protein CASRPGSGNTIYF.

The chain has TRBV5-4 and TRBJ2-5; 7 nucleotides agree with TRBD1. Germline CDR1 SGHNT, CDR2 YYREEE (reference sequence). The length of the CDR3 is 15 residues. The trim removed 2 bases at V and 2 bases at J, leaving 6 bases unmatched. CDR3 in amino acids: CASSFGPTGQETQYF. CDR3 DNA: TGTGCCAGCAGCTTCGGGCCGACAGGGCAAGAGACCCAGTACTTC.

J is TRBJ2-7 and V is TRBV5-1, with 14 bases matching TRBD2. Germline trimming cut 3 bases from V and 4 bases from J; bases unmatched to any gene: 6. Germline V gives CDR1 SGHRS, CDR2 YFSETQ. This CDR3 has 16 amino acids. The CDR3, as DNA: TGCGCCAGCAGCTCCGGGACTAGCGGGAGTCTGTACGAGCAGTACTTC. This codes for CASSSGTSGSLYEQYF.

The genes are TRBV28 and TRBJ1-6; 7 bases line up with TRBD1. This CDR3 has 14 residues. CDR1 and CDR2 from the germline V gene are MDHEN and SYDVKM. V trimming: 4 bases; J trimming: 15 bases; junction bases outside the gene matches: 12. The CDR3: CASSSGTVQAHLHF. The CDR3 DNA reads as TGTGCCAGCAGTTCTGGGACAGTCCAGGCTCACCTCCACTTT.

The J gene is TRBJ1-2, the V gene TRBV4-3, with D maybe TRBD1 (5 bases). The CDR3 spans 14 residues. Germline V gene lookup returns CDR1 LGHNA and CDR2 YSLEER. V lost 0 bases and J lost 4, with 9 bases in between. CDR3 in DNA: TGCGCCAGCAGCCAAGACAGGGAGGTCTATGGCTACACCTTC. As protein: CASSQDREVYGYTF.